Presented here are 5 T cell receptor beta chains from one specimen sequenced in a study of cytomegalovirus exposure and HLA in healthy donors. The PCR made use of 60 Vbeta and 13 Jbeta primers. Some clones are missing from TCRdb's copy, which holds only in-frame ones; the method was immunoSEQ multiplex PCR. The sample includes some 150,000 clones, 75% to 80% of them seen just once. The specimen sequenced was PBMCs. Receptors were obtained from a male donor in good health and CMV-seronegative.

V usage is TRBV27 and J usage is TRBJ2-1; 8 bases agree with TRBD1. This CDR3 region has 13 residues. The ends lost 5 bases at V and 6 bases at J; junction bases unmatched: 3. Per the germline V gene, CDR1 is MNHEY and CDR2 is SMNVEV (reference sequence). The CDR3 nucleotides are TGTGCCAGCAGTGTGGACAGGGTCAATGAGCAGTTCTTC. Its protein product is CASSVDRVNEQFF.

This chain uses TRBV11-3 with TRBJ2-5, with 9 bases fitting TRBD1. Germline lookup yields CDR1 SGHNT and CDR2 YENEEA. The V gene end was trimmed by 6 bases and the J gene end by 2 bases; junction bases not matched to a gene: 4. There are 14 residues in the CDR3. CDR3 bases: TGTGCCAGCAGACCCGGGACAGGGCAAGAGACCCAGTACTTC. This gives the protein CASRPGTGQETQYF. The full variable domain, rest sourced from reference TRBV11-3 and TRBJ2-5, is EAGVVQSPRYKIIEKKQPVAFWCNPISGHNTLYWYLQNLGQGPELLIRYENEEAVDDSQLPKDRFSAERLKGVDSTLKIQPAELGDSAVYLCASRPGTGQETQYFGPGTRLLVL.

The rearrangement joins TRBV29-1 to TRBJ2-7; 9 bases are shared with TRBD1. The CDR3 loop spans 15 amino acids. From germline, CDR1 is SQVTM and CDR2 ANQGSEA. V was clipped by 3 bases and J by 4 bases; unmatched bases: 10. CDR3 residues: CSVEGTGQGFYEQYF. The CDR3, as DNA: TGCAGCGTTGAGGGGACGGGACAGGGTTTTTACGAGCAGTACTTC.

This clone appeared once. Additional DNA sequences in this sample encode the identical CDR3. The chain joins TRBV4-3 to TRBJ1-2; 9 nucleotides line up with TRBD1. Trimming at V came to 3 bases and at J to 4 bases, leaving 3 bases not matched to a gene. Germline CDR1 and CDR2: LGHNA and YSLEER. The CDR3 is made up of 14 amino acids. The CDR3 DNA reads TGCGCCAGCAGCCAGGACAGGGGAGGCTATGGCTACACCTTC. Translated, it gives CASSQDRGGYGYTF.

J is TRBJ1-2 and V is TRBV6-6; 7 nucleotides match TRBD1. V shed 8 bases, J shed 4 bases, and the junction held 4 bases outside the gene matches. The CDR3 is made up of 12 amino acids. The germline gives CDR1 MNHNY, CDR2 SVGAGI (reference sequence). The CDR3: CASWDSTYGYTF. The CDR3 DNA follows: TGTGCCAGCTGGGACAGCACCTATGGCTACACCTTC.